This is a list of T cell receptor beta chains from one sample in a study of pediatric ulcerative colitis. The table came from immunoSEQ multiplex PCR; TCRdb's copy has only in-frame clones and leaves some out. Among roughly 64,000 clones, about nine tenths were seen once, and the ten largest hold approximately 3.5%. Input material: blood. All receptors come from a boy aged 5 to 17 with severe ulcerative colitis. CDR3s include the opening cysteine and the closing phenylalanine or tryptophan.

TRBJ2-1 TRBV7-2 CASSFRDRYNKQFF
TRBJ2-1 TRBV5-8 CASTPSGRSNNEQFF
TRBJ1-1 TRBV10-2 CASSVQTGAGAFF
TRBJ2-7 TRBV7-6 CASSPVLRGLHEQYF
TRBJ2-7 TRBV4-1 CASSPTPGAGRYEQYF
TRBJ2-1 TRBV9 CASSPPTSASYNEQFF
TRBJ1-2 TRBV6-5 CASSYSGGQGYYGYTF
TRBJ2-7 TRBV5-1 CASKPADPDYEQYF
TRBJ2-7 TRBV11-2 CASSLVRGGEQYF
TRBJ2-5 TRBV6-5 CASSYLGETQETQYF
TRBJ2-7 TRBV7-8 CASSLRVVRLDPEQYF
TRBJ1-4 TRBV7-9 CASSGIPHGTWEKLFF